One and the same sample provided the 14 T cell receptor beta chains below, sequenced in a study of vaccination and CD4 T cells after COVID-19. As to treatment: roughly nine-day PBMC culture with coronavirus spike peptide pools or control peptides (ViraFEST assay). The study sequenced cultured CD4+ T cell DNA using the Oncomine TCR Beta short-read assay. Via MiXCR, TCRdb re-called the PCR reads, giving one row per CDR3 protein. The data hold about 8,100 distinct CDR3 sequences, with around three fifths observed a single time. The antigens these receptors bind are not known. What was sequenced was CD4+ T cells from blood, cultured in vitro. The origin of the receptors is a human donor who had recovered from COVID-19.

On this clonotype itself: This sequence may be a read error, since a much larger clone differs from it by one base. The genes are TRBV7-3 and TRBJ2-3, with TRBD2 identical over 13 bases. The CDR3 contains 18 residues. Germline CDR1 reads SGHTA; CDR2 reads FQGTGA. CDR3 in amino acids: CVSSPNGLAGAYTDTQYF. For the CDR3, the DNA is TGTGTCAGCAGCCCCAATGGACTAGCGGGGGCCTACACAGATACGCAGTATTTT.

J is TRBJ1-1 and V is TRBV7-9, with 9 nucleotides matching TRBD1. V dropped 5 bases and J dropped 10; count of bases not matched to a gene: 5. CDR1 and CDR2 from the germline V gene are SEHNR and FQNEAQ (reference sequence). This CDR3 has 12 residues. The CDR3 here is CASSTDRGAAFF. CDR3 nucleotides: TGTGCCAGCAGCACGGACAGGGGTGCAGCTTTCTTT.

V gene TRBV27 combines with J gene TRBJ2-2; D is undetermined. There are 16 residues in the CDR3. Germline V lookup: CDR1 MNHEY, CDR2 SMNVEV (reference sequence). V lost 4 bases and J lost 4, with 16 bases in between. This CDR3 reads CASSYRAIGGTGELFF. CDR3 sequence (DNA): TGTGCCAGCAGTTATCGGGCAATCGGCGGCACCGGGGAGCTGTTTTTT.

In nucleotides, the CDR3 is TGTGCCACCAGCGGAAGACAGGTCAGCACAGATACGCAGTATTTT. As protein: CATSGRQVSTDTQYF. This sequence joins TRBV15 and TRBJ2-3; the D gene is possibly TRBD1 (6 bases). This CDR3 is built from 15 residues. The germline V and J ends were trimmed by 5 bases and 0 bases, with 12 bases remaining between them. Germline V gives CDR1 LNHNV, CDR2 YYDKDF (reference sequence). Drawing the rest from reference TRBV15 and TRBJ2-3, the complete variable domain is DAMVIQNPRYQVTQFGKPVTLSCSQTLNHNVMYWYQQKSSQAPKLLFHYYDKDFNNEADTPDNFQSRRPNTSFCFLDIRSPGLGDTAMYLCATSGRQVSTDTQYFGPGTRLTVL.

This sequence joins TRBV2 and TRBJ1-5; 9 positions agree with TRBD1. The trim removed 6 bases at V and 2 bases at J, leaving 8 bases unmatched. Germline assignment: CDR1 SNHLY and CDR2 FYNNEI. This CDR3 comprises 16 residues. CDR3 nucleotides: TGTGCCAGCAGAGCGCACAGGGGGCCAGGCAATCAGCCCCAGCATTTT. This encodes CASRAHRGPGNQPQHF.

The V and J genes are TRBV30 and TRBJ2-5; D is perhaps TRBD1 or TRBD2 (5 bases each). The CDR3 length is 13 residues. Germline CDR1 is GTSNPN and CDR2 is SVGIG (reference sequence). V lost 3 bases, J lost 4 bases, and 12 bases lay in between. Written as DNA, the CDR3 is TGTGCCTGGAGGGTTGTTGGGGGAGAGACCCAGTACTTC. It translates to CAWRVVGGETQYF.

The chain is built from TRBV20-1 and TRBJ2-1; D is possibly TRBD1 or TRBD2 (6 bases each). Trimming left V 5 bases short and J 6 bases short, with 23 bases between. Germline CDR1 DFQATT, CDR2 SNEGSKA (reference sequence). This CDR3 contains 16 residues. CDR3 region: CSALRGPWGAPNEQFF. Written as DNA, the CDR3 is TGCAGTGCTCTTCGTGGGCCCTGGGGGGCCCCCAATGAGCAGTTCTTC.

This clonotype is judged large. This chain joins TRBV12-3 or TRBV12-4 and TRBJ1-1; tentatively, D is TRBD1 (6 bases). The length of the CDR3 is 13 residues. V lost 6 bases and J 0 bases, leaving 8 bases between the germline ends. CDR3: CASRRDMNTEAFF. The CDR3 DNA reads TGTGCCAGCAGGAGGGACATGAACACTGAAGCTTTCTTT.

This clonotype is a singleton in its sample. The chain links TRBV2 to TRBJ1-6; D may be TRBD1 (5 bases). Germline CDR1 and CDR2: SNHLY and FYNNEI. Between the trimmed V and J ends, which lost 4 bases and 5 bases, there was a span of 12 bases. The CDR3 is made up of 15 amino acids. The CDR3 region is CASSASGDDNSPLHF. CDR3 DNA sequence: TGTGCCAGCAGTGCGTCGGGGGATGATAATTCACCCCTCCACTTT.

The chain has TRBV7-9 and TRBJ1-1, with D unclear. Germline lookup yields CDR1 SEHNR and CDR2 FQNEAQ (reference sequence). The CDR3 is 13 residues long. Trimming cost V 5 bases and J 1 base, with 8 bases left between them. The CDR3 spells CASSLQWNTEAFF. The CDR3 bases are TGTGCCAGCAGCCTTCAATGGAACACTGAAGCTTTCTTT.

Only one count was recorded for this clonotype. The chain has TRBV18 and TRBJ2-5; D may be TRBD2 (6 bases). The germline V gene has CDR1 KGHSH and CDR2 LQKENI. Trimming cost V 2 bases and J 5 bases, with 18 bases left between them. The CDR3 is 16 amino acids. The CDR3 DNA is TGTGCCAGCTCACCATTTTTTGGGGGGAACGACGAGACCCAGTACTTC. It specifies CASSPFFGGNDETQYF.

J is TRBJ2-7 and V is TRBV6-1; 9 positions agree with TRBD1. The CDR3 extends over 17 amino acids. Germline V gene data show CDR1 as MNHNS and CDR2 as SASEGT. The V and J ends lost 7 bases and 3 bases, in that order; junction bases with no gene match: 16. Written as DNA, the CDR3 is TGTGCCAGCACTAAATCCGTAACCGGGACAGGGAACTACGAGCAGTACTTC. As protein: CASTKSVTGTGNYEQYF.

The chain carries TRBV20-1 and TRBJ1-3, with TRBD1 matching over 9 bases. The germline gives CDR1 DFQATT, CDR2 SNEGSKA (reference sequence). J gave up 1 base and V 5 bases, and 6 bases lay outside the gene matches. The CDR3 loop spans 15 amino acids. CDR3 sequence reads: CSAGTGGMSGNTIYF. CDR3 bases: TGCAGTGCTGGAACAGGGGGCATGTCTGGAAACACCATATATTTT.

V is TRBV7-8 and J is TRBJ2-5, with D perhaps TRBD2 (5 bases). Trimming stripped 5 bases from V and 5 bases from J, with 15 bases between. CDR3 length: 14 amino acids. Germline V CDR1 and CDR2: SGHVS, FQNEAQ. CDR3 sequence: CASSPSLSGETQYF. Here the CDR3 DNA reads TGTGCCAGCAGCCCCTCGTTGTCGGGGGAGACCCAGTACTTC.